The 10 T cell receptor beta chains in this list originate from one sample, sequenced in a study of regulatory T cells in long-lasting Graves disease. The authors built TCR beta libraries using iRepertoire HTBI primers and Arm-PCR of CDR3 regions. Each CDR3 protein gets one entry after TCRdb re-called the multiplex PCR reads with MiXCR. Here the sample spans approximately 460,000 distinct CDR3 sequences, about 17% being singletons. Time point specified: newly diagnosed GD, antithyroid drugs for less than 3 months. The TCR library was made from RNA extracted from PBMCs. The sample was also linked to a second study, of T cells in Graves' hyperthyroidism and ophthalmopathy.

Sequencing used peripheral blood mononuclear cells (PBMCs), obtained at new diagnosis, from a patient treated with antithyroid drugs. The receptors shown here come from a woman aged 25 to 39 with Graves disease.

This clonotype was detected ten times or more. V gene TRBV7-8 combines with J gene TRBJ2-5, with 8 bases matching TRBD1. The CDR3 has 16 residues. Per the germline V gene, CDR1 is SGHVS and CDR2 is FQNEAQ. Trimming took 5 bases from V and 7 from J; bases not matched to a gene: 15. CDR3 residues: CASSQRTGRALGTQYF. CDR3 DNA sequence: TGTGCCAGCAGCCAGCGGACAGGGAGAGCCCTTGGGACCCAGTACTTC.

This clonotype was observed a few times. The V and J genes are TRBV20-1 and TRBJ2-1; perhaps TRBD1 as D (5 bases). Per the germline V gene, CDR1 is DFQATT and CDR2 is SNEGSKA (reference sequence). The V gene lost 3 bases and the J gene lost 15 bases, with 15 bases spanning the gap. The CDR3 is made up of 11 amino acids. The DNA for the CDR3 is TGCAGTGCTAGCCTTAGCAGGGTTGTGTTCTTC. Its protein is CSASLSRVVFF.

The chain carries TRBV20-1 and TRBJ2-7, with D possibly matching TRBD2 (6 bases). The CDR3 contains 14 residues. Germline V gene lookup returns CDR1 DFQATT and CDR2 SNEGSKA (reference sequence). Between the trimmed V and J ends, which lost 6 bases and 2 bases, there was a span of 17 bases. The CDR3 bases are TGCAGTGCCCTAGGAGTGGGGGGTACCTACGAGCAGTACTTC. Amino acids: CSALGVGGTYEQYF.

The V call is TRBV10-3, the J call TRBJ2-3; TRBD2 agrees at 10 bases. Germline-derived CDR1 and CDR2 are ENHRY and SYGVKD. The CDR3 contains 15 residues. V shed 6 bases and J 1 base; nucleotides not matched to a gene: 4. The CDR3 region has the DNA TGTGCCATCAGAAGCGGGACTAGCGGCACAGATACGCAGTATTTT. Translating it yields CAIRSGTSGTDTQYF.

This clonotype was seen at least ten times. The genes are TRBV20-1 and TRBJ1-5; D might be TRBD1 (5 bases). The CDR3 length is 12 residues. Germline lookup yields CDR1 DFQATT and CDR2 SNEGSKA (reference sequence). Trimming stripped 6 bases from V and 4 bases from J, with 10 bases between. CDR3: CSASGANQPQHF. CDR3 nucleotides: TGCAGTGCCTCTGGGGCAAATCAGCCCCAGCATTTT.

The table lists this clonotype with a few counts. A read error may produce the germline difference seen at one junction end. The chain links TRBV5-6 to TRBJ2-2; tentative D call: TRBD1 (6 bases). Germline loops: CDR1 SGHDT, CDR2 YYEEEE. The CDR3 has 15 amino acids. The CDR3 coding sequence is TGTGCCAGCACCTTGGGACATATAAGCACCGGGGAGCTGTTTTTT. Amino acid sequence: CASTLGHISTGELFF.

This clonotype occurred a few times. The V call is TRBV24-1, the J call TRBJ2-5, with D perhaps matching TRBD1 (5 bases). CDR1 and CDR2 (germline): KGHDR, SFDVKD. The CDR3 contains 17 residues. Deletions cut 4 bases from V and 3 bases from J, with 20 bases between. CDR3 DNA: TGTGCCACCAGTGAGGTGCCCGAACCGACAGAGAAAGAGACCCAGTACTTC. Amino acid sequence: CATSEVPEPTEKETQYF.

At least ten counts were recorded for this clonotype. The V and J genes are TRBV30 and TRBJ1-4, with D perhaps TRBD1 (6 bases). The CDR3 length is 13 residues. In germline, CDR1 is GTSNPN, CDR2 SVGIG (reference sequence). Trimming removed 4 bases at V and 8 bases at J, with 14 bases between. The chain's CDR3 is CAWMDAGVEKLFF. CDR3 nucleotides: TGTGCCTGGATGGATGCAGGGGTGGAAAAACTGTTTTTT.

Note on this clonotype: At one of its ends the junction is not consistent with the germline gene, which may arise from a read error. The J gene is TRBJ2-7, the V gene TRBV7-9, with D maybe TRBD1 (7 bases). Per the germline V gene, CDR1 is SEHNR and CDR2 is FQNEAQ (reference sequence). The CDR3 has 13 residues. This chain's CDR3 is CTSRGVPGDEQYF. The CDR3 coding sequence is TGTACCAGCAGGGGGGTCCCCGGGGACGAGCAGTACTTC.

A remark on this clonotype: A read error is possible here, since a much larger clone lies one base away. V is TRBV3-1 and J is TRBJ2-1; either TRBD1 or TRBD2 may supply D (6 bases each). This CDR3 has 16 amino acids. CDR1 and CDR2 from the germline V gene are LGHDT and YNNKEL (reference sequence). CDR3 bases: TGTACCAGCAGCCAAGAAGGGGGGAGAGGGAACAATGAGCAGTTCTTC. Its translation: CTSSQEGGRGNNEQFF.